This entry describes one TCR beta chain. V gave up 6 bases and J gave up 3 bases, with 4 bases separating them. The CDR3 spans 11 residues. Germline V lookup: CDR1 SNHLY, CDR2 FYNNEI. These data belong to a study of blood T cell repertoires in COVID-19. Overall study: There were acute and convalescent COVID-19 samples, and they came from the United States, Italy and Spain.

Authors' data handling: Researchers report that nucleated cell counts were estimated from reference gene primer amplification. The table came from immunoSEQ multiplex PCR; TCRdb's copy has only in-frame clones and leaves some out. The DNA gave D and trimming, while V, J and clone size come from that table. The data hold 85,000 to 100,000 clones, with around three quarters observed a single time. The origin of this receptor is a man aged 45-60 years who had recovered from COVID-19. Sequencing input: peripheral blood. The V gene is TRBV2, the J gene TRBJ2-3; D is unresolved. As DNA, the CDR3 is TGTGCCAGCAGGGAGACAGATACGCAGTATTTT. The encoded protein is CASRETDTQYF.